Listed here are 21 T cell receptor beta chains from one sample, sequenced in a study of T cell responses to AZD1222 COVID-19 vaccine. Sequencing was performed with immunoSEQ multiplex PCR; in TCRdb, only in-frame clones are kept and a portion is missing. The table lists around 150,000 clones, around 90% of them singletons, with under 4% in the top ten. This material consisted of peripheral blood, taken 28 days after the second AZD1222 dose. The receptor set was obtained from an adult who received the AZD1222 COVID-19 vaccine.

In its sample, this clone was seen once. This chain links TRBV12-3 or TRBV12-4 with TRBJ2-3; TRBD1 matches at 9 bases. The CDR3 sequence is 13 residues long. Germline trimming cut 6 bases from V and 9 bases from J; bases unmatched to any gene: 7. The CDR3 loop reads CASSSTGGGTQYF. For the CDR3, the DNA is TGTGCCAGCAGCTCAACAGGGGGCGGAACGCAGTATTTT.

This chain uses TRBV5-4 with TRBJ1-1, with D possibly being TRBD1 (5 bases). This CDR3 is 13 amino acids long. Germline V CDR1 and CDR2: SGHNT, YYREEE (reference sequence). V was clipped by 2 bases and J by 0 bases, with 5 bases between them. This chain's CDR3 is CASSLGVNTEAFF. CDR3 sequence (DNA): TGTGCCAGCAGCTTAGGGGTGAACACTGAAGCTTTCTTT. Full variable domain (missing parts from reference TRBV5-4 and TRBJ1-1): ETGVTQSPTHLIKTRGQQVTLRCSSQSGHNTVSWYQQALGQGPQFIFQYYREEENGRGNFPPRFSGLQFPNYSSELNVNALELDDSALYLCASSLGVNTEAFFGQGTRLTVV.

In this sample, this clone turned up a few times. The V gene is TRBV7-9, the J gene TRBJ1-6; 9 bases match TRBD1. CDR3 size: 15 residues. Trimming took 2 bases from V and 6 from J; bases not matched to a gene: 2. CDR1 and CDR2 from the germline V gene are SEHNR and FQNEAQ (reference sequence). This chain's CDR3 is CASSLRDRANSPLHF. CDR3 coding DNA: TGTGCCAGCAGCTTACGGGACAGGGCTAATTCACCCCTCCACTTT.

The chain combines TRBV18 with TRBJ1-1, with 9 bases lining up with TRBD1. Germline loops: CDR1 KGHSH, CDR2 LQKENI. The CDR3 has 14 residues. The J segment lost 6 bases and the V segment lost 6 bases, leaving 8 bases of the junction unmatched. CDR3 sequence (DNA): TGTGCCAGCTCCCCGGGACAGGGAGGACCTGAAGCTTTCTTT. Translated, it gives CASSPGQGGPEAFF.

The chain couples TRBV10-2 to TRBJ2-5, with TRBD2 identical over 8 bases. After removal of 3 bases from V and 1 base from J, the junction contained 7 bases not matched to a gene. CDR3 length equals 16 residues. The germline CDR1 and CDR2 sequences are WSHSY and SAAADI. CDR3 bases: TGCGCCAGCAGTGATGTTAGAACTAGCGGCCAAGAGACCCAGTACTTC. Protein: CASSDVRTSGQETQYF.

The CDR3 DNA sequence: TGTGCCAGCAGTTTACGGGGGGTAGGCAGCATCATGAACACTGAAGCTTTCTTT. It is translated as CASSLRGVGSIMNTEAFF. The V call is TRBV27, the J call TRBJ1-1; TRBD1 might be the D (5 bases). Germline V gene lookup returns CDR1 MNHEY and CDR2 SMNVEV (reference sequence). The CDR3 is made up of 18 amino acids. Trimming removed 2 bases from V and 0 bases from J, with 19 bases in between.

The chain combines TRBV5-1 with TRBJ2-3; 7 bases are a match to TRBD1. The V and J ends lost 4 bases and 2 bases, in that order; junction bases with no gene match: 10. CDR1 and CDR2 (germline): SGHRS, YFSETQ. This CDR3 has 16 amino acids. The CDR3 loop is CASSASRDRLTDTQYF. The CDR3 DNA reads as TGCGCCAGCAGCGCCTCCCGGGACAGACTCACAGATACGCAGTATTTT.

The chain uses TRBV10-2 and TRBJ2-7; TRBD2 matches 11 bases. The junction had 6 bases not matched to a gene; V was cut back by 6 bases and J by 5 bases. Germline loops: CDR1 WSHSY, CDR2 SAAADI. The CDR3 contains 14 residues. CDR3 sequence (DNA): TGCGCCAGCAGGCCTAGCGGGAGGAGCGACGAGCAGTACTTC. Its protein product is CASRPSGRSDEQYF.

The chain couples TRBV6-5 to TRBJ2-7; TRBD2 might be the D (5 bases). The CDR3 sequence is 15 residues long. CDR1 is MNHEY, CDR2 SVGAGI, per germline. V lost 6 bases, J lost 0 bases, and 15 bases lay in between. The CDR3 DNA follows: TGTGCCAGCAGGGACGGACTTTTGAGCTCCTACGAGCAGTACTTC. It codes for CASRDGLLSSYEQYF.

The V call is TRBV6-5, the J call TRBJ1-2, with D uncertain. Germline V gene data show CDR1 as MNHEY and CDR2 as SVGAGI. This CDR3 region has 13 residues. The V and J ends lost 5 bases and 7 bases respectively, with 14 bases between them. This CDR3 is CASSNQVARGYTF. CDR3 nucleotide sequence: TGTGCCAGCAGTAACCAGGTGGCGCGTGGCTACACCTTC.

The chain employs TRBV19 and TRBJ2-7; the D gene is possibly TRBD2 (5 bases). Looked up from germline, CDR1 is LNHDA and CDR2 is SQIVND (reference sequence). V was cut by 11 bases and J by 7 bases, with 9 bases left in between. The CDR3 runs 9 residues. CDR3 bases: TGTGCCCAGACGGGGGAGCAGTACTTC. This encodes CAQTGEQYF. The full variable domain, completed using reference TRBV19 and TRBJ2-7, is DGGITQSPKYLFRKEGQNVTLSCEQNLNHDAMYWYRQDPGQGLRLIYYSQIVNDFQKGDIAEGYSVSREKKESFPLTVTSAQKNPTAFYLCAQTGEQYFGPGTRLTVT.

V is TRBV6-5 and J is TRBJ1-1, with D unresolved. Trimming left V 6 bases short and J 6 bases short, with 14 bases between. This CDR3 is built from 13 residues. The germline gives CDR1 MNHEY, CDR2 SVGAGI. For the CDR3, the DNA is TGTGCCAGCAGCCGATCAGGCTCGGCTGAAGCTTTCTTT. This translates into CASSRSGSAEAFF.

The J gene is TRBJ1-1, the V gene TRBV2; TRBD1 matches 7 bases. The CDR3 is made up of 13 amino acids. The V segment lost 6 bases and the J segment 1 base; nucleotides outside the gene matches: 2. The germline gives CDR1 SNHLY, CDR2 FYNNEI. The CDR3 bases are TGTGCCAGCAGCCGACAGGGGAACACTGAAGCTTTCTTT. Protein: CASSRQGNTEAFF.

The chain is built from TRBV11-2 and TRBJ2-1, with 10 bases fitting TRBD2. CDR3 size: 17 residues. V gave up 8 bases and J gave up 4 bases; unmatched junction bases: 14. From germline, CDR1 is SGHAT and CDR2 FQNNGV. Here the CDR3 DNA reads TGTGCCAGCCACTCGAGAGCAGGAGCGGGAGGGTACAATGAGCAGTTCTTC. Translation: CASHSRAGAGGYNEQFF.

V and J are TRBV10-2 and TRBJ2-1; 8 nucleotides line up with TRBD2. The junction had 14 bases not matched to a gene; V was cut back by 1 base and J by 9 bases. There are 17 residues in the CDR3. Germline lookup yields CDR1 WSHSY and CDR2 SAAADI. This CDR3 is CASSELGAGVGGGEQFF. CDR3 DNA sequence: TGCGCCAGCAGTGAGTTAGGAGCGGGAGTTGGTGGTGGTGAGCAGTTCTTC.

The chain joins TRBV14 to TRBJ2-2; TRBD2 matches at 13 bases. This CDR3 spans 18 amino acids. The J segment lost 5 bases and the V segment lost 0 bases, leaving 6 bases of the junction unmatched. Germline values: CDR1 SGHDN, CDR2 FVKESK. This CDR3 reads CASSQDIGLAGVTGELFF. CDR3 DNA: TGTGCCAGCAGCCAAGATATTGGACTAGCGGGAGTAACCGGGGAGCTGTTTTTT.

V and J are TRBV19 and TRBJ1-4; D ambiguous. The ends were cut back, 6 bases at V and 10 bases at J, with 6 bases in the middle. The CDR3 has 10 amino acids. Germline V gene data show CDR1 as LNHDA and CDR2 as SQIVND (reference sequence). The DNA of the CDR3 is TGTGCCAGTAGGAGTAGAAAACTGTTTTTT. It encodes CASRSRKLFF.

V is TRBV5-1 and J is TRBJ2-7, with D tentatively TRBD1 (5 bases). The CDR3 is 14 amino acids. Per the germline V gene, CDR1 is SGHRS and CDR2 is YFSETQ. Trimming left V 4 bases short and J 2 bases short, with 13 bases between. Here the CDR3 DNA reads TGCGCCAGCAGCGAGGCCGGACAAGCCTACGAGCAGTACTTC. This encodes CASSEAGQAYEQYF.

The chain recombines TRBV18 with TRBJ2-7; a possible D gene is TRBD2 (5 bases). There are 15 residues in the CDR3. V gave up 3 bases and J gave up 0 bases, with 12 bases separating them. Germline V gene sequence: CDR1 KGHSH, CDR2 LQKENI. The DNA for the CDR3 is TGTGCCAGCTCACCCCAGAGGGAGAGCTCCTACGAGCAGTACTTC. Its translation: CASSPQRESSYEQYF.

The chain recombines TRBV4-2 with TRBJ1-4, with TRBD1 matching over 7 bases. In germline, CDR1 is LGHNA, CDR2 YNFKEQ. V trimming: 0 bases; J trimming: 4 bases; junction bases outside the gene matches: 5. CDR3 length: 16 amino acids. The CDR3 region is CASSQEGGRGNEKLFF. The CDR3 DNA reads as TGTGCCAGCAGCCAAGAAGGGGGCAGGGGTAATGAAAAACTGTTTTTT.

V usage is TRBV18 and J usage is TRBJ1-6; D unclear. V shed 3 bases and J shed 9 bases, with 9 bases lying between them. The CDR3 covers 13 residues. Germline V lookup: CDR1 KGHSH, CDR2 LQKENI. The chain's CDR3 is CASSPSLGSPLHF. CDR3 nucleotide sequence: TGTGCCAGCTCACCGTCGCTGGGTTCACCCCTCCACTTT.